The TCR beta chain described here comes from a study of monozygotic twins with inflammatory bowel disease. Study-wide points: The authors note that differing immunosuppressive treatments may have added variability to patient repertoires. Researchers report that IBD patients shared fewer clonotypes with others than healthy twins, especially amid disease activity.

TCRdb re-called the 5' RACE reads and gives one entry per CDR3 protein, without DNA. The specimen's table records under 150,000 distinct CDR3 sequences. Whole blood served as the source of total RNA, and no T cell sorting took place. With respect to this clonotype: The target antigen is unknown.

CDR1 and CDR2 from the germline V gene are SGDLS and YYNGEE. This CDR3 has 15 amino acids. This chain joins TRBV9 and TRBJ2-3. The sample comprised blood. The receptor was isolated from a human donor with ulcerative colitis or Crohn's disease, or a healthy co-twin of an affected twin (not recorded which). CDR3 residues: CASSILADSTDTQYF.